The clone carrying this T cell receptor (beta chain) occurred many times. The TCR beta CDR3 regions underwent amplification from RNA transcripts. HTBI primers were used in a first-round RT-PCR, which preceded a second-round multiplex PCR. TCRdb redid the calling of the multiplex PCR reads with MiXCR, one entry per CDR3 protein. The repertoire includes hundreds of thousands of distinct CDR3 sequences, 20% to 25% of them detected once, and approximately 7% sits in the top ten. This sample was included in a study of Graves' ophthalmopathy and Graves' hyperthyroidism. Study at large: Peripheral blood samples were taken at initial diagnosis, before any treatment.

If no ophthalmopathy appeared within 18 months of follow-up, hyperthyroidism was termed stable. Pregnant or lactating patients and those with other autoimmune diseases or uncontrolled infections were excluded. Diagnosis used clinical symptoms, serum thyroxine, TRAb, thyroid ultrasound and orbital computed tomography. This CDR3 is built from 14 residues. The V gene's germline CDR1 is MNHEY and CDR2 SMNVEV (reference sequence). V trimming: 2 bases; J trimming: 5 bases; junction bases outside the gene matches: 2. This chain connects TRBV27 to TRBJ1-5; 8 bases are shared with TRBD1. The receptor was derived from a woman under 30 with stable Graves' hyperthyroidism. Some clones in this sample may be carry-over from other donors' samples. The specimen sequenced was peripheral blood. CDR3 sequence reads: CASSLQGAHQPQHF. The CDR3 DNA reads TGTGCCAGCAGTTTACAGGGGGCGCATCAGCCCCAGCATTTT.